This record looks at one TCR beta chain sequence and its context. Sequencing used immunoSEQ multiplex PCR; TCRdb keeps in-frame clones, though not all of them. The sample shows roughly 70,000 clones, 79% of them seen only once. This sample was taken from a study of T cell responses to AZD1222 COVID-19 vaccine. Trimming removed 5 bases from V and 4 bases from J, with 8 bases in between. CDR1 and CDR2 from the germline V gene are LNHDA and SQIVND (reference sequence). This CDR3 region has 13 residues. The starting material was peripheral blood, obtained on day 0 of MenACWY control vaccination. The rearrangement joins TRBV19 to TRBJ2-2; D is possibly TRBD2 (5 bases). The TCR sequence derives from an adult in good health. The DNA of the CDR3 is TGTGCCAGTAGTGCTAGCTCCACCGGGGAGCTGTTTTTT. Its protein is CASSASSTGELFF. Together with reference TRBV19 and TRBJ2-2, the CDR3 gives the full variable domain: DGGITQSPKYLFRKEGQNVTLSCEQNLNHDAMYWYRQDPGQGLRLIYYSQIVNDFQKGDIAEGYSVSREKKESFPLTVTSAQKNPTAFYLCASSASSTGELFFGEGSRLTVL.